This entry describes one T cell receptor beta chain. The antigen is undetermined. Assay used: immunoSEQ multiplex PCR; TCRdb lists only in-frame clones, some missing. This table holds roughly 1,500,000 clones, 95% to 99% found once. V shed 3 bases, J shed 12 bases, and the junction held 3 bases outside the gene matches. Per germline, CDR1 SQVTM and CDR2 ANQGSEA. The CDR3 spans 10 residues. This entry belongs to a study of shared clonotypes between healthy human individuals. General study findings and limits: The study sampled only blood, and tissue repertoires likely differ.

This receptor was taken from a man aged 30 to 45 in good health. The gene calls are TRBV29-1 and TRBJ2-5, with TRBD1 matching over 8 bases. Sequencing input: naive CD4+ T cells sorted from blood. As for subset: CD45RA+ positively selected. In DNA form, the CDR3 reads TGCAGCGTTGATCAGACAGGGGAGTACTTC. This gives the protein CSVDQTGEYF.